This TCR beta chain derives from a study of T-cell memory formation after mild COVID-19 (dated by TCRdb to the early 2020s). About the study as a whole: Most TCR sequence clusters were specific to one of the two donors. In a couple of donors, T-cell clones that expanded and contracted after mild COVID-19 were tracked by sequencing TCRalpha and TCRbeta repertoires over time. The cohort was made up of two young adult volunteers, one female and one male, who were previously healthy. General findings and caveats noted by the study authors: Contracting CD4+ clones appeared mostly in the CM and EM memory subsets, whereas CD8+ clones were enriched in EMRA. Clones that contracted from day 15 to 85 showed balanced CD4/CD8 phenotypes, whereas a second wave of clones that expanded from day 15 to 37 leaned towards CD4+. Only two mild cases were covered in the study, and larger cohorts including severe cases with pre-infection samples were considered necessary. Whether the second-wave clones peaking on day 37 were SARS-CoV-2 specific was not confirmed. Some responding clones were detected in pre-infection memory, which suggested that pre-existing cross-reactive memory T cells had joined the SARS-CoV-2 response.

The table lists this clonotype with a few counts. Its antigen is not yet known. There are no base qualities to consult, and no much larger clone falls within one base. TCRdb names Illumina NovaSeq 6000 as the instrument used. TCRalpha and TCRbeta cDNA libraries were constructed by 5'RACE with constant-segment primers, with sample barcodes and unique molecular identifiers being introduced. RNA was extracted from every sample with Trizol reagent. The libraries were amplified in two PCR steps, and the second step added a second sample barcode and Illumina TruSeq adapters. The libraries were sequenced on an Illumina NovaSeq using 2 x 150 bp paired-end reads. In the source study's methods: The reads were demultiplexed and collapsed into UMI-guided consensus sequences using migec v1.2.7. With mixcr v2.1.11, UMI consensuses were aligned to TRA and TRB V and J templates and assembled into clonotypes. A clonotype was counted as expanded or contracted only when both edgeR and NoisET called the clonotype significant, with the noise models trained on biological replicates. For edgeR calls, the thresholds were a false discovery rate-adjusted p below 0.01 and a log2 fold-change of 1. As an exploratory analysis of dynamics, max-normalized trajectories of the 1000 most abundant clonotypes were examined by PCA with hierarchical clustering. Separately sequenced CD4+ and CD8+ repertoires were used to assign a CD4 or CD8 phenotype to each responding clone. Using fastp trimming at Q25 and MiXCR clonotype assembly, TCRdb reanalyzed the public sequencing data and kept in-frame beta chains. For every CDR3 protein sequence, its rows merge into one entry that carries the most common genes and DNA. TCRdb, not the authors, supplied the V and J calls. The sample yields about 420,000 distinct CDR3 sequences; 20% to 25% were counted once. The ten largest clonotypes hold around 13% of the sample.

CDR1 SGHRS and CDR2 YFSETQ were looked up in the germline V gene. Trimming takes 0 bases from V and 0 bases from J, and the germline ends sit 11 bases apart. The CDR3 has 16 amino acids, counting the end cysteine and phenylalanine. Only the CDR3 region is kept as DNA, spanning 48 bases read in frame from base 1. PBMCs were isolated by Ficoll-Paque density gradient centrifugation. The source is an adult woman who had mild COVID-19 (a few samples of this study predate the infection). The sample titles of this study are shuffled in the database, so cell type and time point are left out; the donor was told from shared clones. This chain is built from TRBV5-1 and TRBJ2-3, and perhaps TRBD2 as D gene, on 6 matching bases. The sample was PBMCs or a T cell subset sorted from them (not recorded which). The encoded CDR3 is CASSLDPGASTDTQYF. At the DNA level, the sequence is TGCGCCAGCAGCTTGGATCCGGGAGCTAGCACAGATACGCAGTATTTT.